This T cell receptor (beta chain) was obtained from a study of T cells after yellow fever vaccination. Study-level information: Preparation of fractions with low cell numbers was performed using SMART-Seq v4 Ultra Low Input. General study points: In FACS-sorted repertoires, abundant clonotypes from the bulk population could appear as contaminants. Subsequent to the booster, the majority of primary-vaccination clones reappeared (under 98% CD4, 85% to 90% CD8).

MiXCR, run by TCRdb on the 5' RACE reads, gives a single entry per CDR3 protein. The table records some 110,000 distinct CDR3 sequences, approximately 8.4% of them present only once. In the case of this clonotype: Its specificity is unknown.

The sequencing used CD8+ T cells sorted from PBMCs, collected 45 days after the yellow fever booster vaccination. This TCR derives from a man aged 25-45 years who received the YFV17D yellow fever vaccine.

The CDR3 bases are TGTGCCATCAGGAATCGACAGGGAACAGATACGCAGTATTTT. Translated: CAIRNRQGTDTQYF. V is TRBV10-3 and J is TRBJ2-3; TRBD1 matches 7 bases. V lost 6 bases and J lost 3; bases outside the gene matches: 6. CDR1 and CDR2 from the germline V gene are ENHRY and SYGVKD. The length of the CDR3 is 14 residues.